This T cell receptor beta chain comes out of a study of low-dose radiotherapy and immunotherapy resistance in tumors. Study information: Radiation delivery to Cohort 1 consisted of 0.5 Gy per fraction every 2 weeks, summing to 6.5 Gy. A dose of 1 Gy per fraction every two weeks went to Cohort 2, totaling 13 Gy over 26 weeks.

CDR3 length: 13 residues. Trimming pared 6 bases from V and 2 bases from J, leaving 5 bases between. Alpha- and beta-chain coverage of first-strand cDNA came from TRAV- and TRBV-specific primers. Using a constant-region primer together with a V-primer adapter, TCRs were subjected to roughly 20 PCR cycles of amplification. One entry per CDR3 protein results from TCRdb running MiXCR on the reads. The sample has tens of thousands of distinct CDR3 sequences, around 29% seen once; the top ten hold around 10%. The sample holds many counts of this clonotype. As for time point: before trial treatment. Administered to the donors were nivolumab, ipilimumab, aspirin, low-dose cyclophosphamide and low-dose radiotherapy.

The source material was PBMCs, sampled before treatment. This TCR was sampled from a female donor with ovarian cancer. The chain has TRBV12-3 or TRBV12-4 and TRBJ1-6; D call uncertain. CDR3 sequence reads: CASRGPYNSPLHF. Here the CDR3 DNA reads TGTGCCAGCAGAGGACCCTATAATTCACCCCTCCACTTT.